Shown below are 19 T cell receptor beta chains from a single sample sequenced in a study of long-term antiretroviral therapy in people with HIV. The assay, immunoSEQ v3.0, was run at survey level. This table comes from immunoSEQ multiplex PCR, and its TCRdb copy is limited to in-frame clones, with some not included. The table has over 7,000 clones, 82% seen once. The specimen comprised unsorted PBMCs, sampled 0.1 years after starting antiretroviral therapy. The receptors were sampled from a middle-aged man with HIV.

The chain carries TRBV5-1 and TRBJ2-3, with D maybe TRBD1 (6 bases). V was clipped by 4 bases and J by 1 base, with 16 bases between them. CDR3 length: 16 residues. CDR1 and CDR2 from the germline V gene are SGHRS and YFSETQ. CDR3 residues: CASSLWTALGTDTQYF. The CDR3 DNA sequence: TGCGCCAGCAGCCTCTGGACAGCCCTGGGCACAGATACGCAGTATTTT.

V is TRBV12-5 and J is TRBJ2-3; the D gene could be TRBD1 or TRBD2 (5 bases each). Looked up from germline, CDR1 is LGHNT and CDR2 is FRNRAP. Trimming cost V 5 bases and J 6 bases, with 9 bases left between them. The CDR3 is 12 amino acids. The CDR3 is CASGGGSDTQYF. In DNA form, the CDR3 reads TGTGCTAGTGGTGGGGGATCGGATACGCAGTATTTT.

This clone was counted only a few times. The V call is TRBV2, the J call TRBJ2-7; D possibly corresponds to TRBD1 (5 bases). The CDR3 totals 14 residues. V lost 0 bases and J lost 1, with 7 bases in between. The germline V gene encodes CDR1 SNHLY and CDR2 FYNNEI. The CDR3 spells CASSEAHRSYEQYF. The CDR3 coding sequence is TGTGCCAGCAGTGAAGCCCACAGGTCCTACGAGCAGTACTTC.

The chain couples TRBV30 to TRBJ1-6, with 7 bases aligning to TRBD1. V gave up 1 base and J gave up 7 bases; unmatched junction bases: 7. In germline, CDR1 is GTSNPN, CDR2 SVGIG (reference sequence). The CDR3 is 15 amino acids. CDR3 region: CAWSDRGLRNSPLHF. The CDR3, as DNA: TGTGCCTGGAGTGACAGGGGTTTAAGGAATTCACCCCTCCACTTT.

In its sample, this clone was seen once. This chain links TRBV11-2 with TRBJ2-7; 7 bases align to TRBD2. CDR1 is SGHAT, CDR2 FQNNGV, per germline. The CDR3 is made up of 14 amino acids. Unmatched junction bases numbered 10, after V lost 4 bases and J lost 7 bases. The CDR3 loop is CASSSRDYGLEQYF. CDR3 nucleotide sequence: TGTGCCAGCAGCTCCCGGGACTACGGCTTAGAGCAGTACTTC.

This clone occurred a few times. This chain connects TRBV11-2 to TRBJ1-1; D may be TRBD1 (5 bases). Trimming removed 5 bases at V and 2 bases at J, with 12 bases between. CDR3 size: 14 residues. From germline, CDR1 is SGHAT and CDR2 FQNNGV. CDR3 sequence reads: CASSPVQGNTEAFF. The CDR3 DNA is TGTGCCAGCAGCCCAGTCCAGGGTAACACTGAAGCTTTCTTT.

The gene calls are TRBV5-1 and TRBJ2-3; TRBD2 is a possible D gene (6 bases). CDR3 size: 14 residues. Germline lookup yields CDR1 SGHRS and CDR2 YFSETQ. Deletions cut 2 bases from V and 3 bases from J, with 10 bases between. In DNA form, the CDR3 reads TGCGCCAGCAGCTTTGGGGGGTCGACAGATACGCAGTATTTT. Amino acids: CASSFGGSTDTQYF.

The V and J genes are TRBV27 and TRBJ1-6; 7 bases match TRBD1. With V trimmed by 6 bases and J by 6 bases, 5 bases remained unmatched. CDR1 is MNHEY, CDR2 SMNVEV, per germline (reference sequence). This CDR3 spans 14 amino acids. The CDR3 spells CASSPGTANSPLHF. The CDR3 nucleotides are TGTGCCAGCAGCCCCGGGACAGCTAATTCACCCCTCCACTTT.

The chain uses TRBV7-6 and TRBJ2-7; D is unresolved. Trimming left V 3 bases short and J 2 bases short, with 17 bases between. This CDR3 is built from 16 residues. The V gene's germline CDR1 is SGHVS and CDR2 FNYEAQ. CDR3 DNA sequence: TGTGCCAGCAGCTTGAGTTCTCGATCCTCCACCTACGAGCAGTACTTC. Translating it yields CASSLSSRSSTYEQYF.

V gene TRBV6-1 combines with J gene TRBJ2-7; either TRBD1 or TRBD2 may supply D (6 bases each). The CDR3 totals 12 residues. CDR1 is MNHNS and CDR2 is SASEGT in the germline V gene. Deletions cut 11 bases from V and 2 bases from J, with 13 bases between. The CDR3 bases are TGTGCCGTCGGGGGCTCGACCTACGAGCAGTACTTC. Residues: CAVGGSTYEQYF.

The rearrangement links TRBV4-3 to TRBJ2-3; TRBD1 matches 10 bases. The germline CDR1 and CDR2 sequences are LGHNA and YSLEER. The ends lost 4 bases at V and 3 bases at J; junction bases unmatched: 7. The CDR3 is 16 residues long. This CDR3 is CASSPSRDRGTDTQYF. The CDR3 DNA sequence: TGCGCCAGCAGCCCATCCCGGGACAGGGGTACAGATACGCAGTATTTT.

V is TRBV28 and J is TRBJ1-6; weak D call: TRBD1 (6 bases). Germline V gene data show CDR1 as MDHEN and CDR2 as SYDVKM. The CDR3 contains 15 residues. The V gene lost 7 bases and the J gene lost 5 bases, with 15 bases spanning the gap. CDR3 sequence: CASIQRGRHNSPLHF. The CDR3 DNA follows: TGTGCCAGCATCCAAAGGGGGAGACATAATTCACCCCTCCACTTT. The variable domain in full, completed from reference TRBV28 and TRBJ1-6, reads DVKVTQSSRYLVKRTGEKVFLECVQDMDHENMFWYRQDPGLGLRLIYFSYDVKMKEKGDIPEGYSVSREKKERFSLILESASTNQTSMYLCASIQRGRHNSPLHFGNGTRLTVT.

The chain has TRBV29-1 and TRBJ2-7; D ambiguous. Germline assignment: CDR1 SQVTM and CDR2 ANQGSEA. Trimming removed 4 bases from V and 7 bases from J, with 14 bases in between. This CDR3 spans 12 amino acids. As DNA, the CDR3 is TGCAGCGTTGCGACTGGTCTCTGGGAGCAGTACTTC. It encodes CSVATGLWEQYF.

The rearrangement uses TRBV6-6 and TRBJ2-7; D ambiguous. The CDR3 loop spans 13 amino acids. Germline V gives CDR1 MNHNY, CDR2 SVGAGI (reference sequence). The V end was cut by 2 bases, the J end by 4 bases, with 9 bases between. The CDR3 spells CASSYGSEYEQYF. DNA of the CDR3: TGTGCCAGCAGTTACGGGTCTGAGTACGAGCAGTACTTC.

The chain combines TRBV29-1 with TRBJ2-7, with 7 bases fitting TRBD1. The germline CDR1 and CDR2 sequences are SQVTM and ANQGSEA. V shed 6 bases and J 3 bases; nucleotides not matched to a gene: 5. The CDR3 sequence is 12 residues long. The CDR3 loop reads CSVRTGRYEQYF. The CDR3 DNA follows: TGCAGCGTGCGGACAGGACGCTACGAGCAGTACTTC.

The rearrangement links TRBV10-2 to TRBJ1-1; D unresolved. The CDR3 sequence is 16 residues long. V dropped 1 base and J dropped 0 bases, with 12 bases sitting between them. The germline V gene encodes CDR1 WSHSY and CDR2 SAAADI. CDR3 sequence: CASSELSSPLNTEAFF. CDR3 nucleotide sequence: TGCGCCAGCAGTGAGTTGTCCTCTCCCCTGAACACTGAAGCTTTCTTT.

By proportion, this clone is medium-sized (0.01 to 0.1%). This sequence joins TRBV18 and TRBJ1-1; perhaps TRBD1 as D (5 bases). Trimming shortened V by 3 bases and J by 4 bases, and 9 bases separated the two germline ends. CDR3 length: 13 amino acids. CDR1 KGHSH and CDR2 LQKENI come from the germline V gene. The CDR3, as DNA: TGTGCCAGCTCACCTATGGGGGGCACTGAAGCTTTCTTT. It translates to CASSPMGGTEAFF.

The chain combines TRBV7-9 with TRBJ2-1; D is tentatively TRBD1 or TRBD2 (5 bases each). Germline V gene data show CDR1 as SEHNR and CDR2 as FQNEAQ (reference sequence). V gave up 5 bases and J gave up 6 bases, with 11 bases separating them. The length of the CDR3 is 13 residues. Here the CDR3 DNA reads TGTGCCAGCAGCCCGGGACCACCCAATGAGCAGTTCTTC. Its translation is CASSPGPPNEQFF.

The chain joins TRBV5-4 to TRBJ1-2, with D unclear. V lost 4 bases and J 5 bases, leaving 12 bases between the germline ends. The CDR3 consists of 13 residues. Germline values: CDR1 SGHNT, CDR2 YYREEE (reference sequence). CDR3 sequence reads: CASSPDLGYGYTF. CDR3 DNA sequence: TGTGCCAGCAGCCCGGACTTGGGGTATGGCTACACCTTC.